This T cell receptor (beta chain) was captured by sequencing in a study of shared T cell receptors in the human thymus. This table comes from immunoSEQ multiplex PCR, and its TCRdb copy is limited to in-frame clones, with some not included. The data contain hundreds of thousands of clones, 70% to 90% of them singletons. Trimming pared 4 bases from V and 0 bases from J, leaving 10 bases between. The CDR3 extends over 15 amino acids. Germline values: CDR1 MGHDK, CDR2 SYGVNS. The data were also submitted as part of a second study, on human thymus T cells. That report notes: Corrective surgery for congenital heart defects was being performed on the healthy Finnish infants who were the donors. In corrective heart surgery, resections were taken, and these provided the thymus tissue. Thymic and blood repertoires appeared to display a bias in their usage of V and J genes. Related research described thymic repertoires that were highly overlapping among unrelated individuals.

The source material was thymocytes. The sequence derives from a boy less than two years old with a congenital heart defect. The rearrangement uses TRBV25-1 and TRBJ2-1; no firm D call. CDR3 in amino acids: CASSVRRGSYNEQFF. The CDR3 DNA reads as TGTGCCAGCAGTGTCCGGAGAGGCTCCTACAATGAGCAGTTCTTC.